This TCR beta chain appears in the sequencing data of a study of blood T cell repertoires in COVID-19. Study overall: COVID-19 samples collected from the United States, Italy and Spain covered acute and convalescent phases.

The germline V and J ends were trimmed by 1 base and 2 bases, with 9 bases remaining between them. This CDR3 contains 14 residues. Germline V gene data show CDR1 as SEHNR and CDR2 as FQNEAQ (reference sequence). Under the authors' procedure: It was from reference gene primer amplification that nucleated cell counts were estimated. Sequencing was performed with immunoSEQ multiplex PCR; in TCRdb, only in-frame clones are kept and a portion is missing. The V and J calls and clone size were taken over from that table, and D and trimming were inferred from the DNA. The profile covers some 50,000 clones, with roughly nine tenths appearing a single time and about 9.2% taken by the ten largest.

V is TRBV7-9 and J is TRBJ2-7; D is perhaps TRBD1 (6 bases). The sequenced sample was peripheral blood. The clonotype comes from a human donor in a cohort sampled during active COVID-19. The CDR3 loop is CASSLENRAYEQYF. The CDR3 DNA is TGTGCCAGCAGCTTAGAAAACAGGGCCTACGAGCAGTACTTC.